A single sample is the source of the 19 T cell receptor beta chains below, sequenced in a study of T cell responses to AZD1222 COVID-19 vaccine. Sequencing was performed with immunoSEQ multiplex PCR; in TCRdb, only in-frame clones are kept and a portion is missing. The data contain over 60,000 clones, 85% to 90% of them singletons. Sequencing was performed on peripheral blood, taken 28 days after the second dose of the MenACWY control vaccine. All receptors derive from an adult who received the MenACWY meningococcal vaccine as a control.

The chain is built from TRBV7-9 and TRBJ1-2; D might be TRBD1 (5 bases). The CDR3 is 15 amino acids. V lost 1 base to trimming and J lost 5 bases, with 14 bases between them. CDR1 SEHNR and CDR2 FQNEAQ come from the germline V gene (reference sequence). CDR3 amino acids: CASSLDGQGEYGYTF. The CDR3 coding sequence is TGTGCCAGCAGCTTAGATGGCCAGGGAGAATATGGCTACACCTTC.

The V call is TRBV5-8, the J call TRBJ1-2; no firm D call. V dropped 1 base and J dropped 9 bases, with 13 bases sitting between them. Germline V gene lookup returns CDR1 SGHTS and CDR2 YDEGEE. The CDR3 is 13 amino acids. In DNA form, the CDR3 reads TGTGCCAGCAGCTTGTCTTCGGTTAGACGCTACACCTTC. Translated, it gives CASSLSSVRRYTF.

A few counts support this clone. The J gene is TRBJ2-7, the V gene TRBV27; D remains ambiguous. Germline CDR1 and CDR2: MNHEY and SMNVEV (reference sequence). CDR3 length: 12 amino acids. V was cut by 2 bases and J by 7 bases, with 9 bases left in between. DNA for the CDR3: TGTGCCAGCAGTTTAGCGTTCGGGGAGCAGTACTTC. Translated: CASSLAFGEQYF.

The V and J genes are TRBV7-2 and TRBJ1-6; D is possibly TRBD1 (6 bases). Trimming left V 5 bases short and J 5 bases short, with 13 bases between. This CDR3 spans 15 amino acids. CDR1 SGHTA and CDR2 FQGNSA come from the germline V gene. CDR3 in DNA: TGTGCCAGCAGCCCAAACCGACAGGATAATTCACCCCTCCACTTT. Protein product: CASSPNRQDNSPLHF.

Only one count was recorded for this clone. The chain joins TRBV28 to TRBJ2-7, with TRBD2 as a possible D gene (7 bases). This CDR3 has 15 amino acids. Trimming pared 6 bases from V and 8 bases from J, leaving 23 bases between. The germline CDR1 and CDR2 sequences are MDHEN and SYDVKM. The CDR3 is CASRPGGGAQGQQYF. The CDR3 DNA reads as TGTGCCAGCAGACCCGGTGGGGGGGCTCAAGGCCAGCAGTACTTC.

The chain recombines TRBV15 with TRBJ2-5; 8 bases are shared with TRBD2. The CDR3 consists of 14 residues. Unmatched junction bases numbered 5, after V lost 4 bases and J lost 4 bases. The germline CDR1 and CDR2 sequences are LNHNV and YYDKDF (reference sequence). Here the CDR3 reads CATSTSGTRETQYF. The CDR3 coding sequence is TGTGCCACCAGCACTTCCGGGACTAGAGAGACCCAGTACTTC.

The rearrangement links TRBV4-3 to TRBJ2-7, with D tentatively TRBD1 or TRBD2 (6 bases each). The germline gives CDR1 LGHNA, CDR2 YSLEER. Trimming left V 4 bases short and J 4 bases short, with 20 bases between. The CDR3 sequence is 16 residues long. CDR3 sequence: CASSREAAGGLYEQYF. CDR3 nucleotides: TGCGCCAGCAGCCGAGAAGCAGCCGGGGGCCTTTACGAGCAGTACTTC.

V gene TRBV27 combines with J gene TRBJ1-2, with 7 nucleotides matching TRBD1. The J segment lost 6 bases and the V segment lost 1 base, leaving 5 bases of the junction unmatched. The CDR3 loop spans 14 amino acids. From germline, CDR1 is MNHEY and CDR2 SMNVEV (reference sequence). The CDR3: CASSLWAGGDGYTF. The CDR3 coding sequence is TGTGCCAGCAGTTTATGGGCAGGGGGGGATGGCTACACCTTC.

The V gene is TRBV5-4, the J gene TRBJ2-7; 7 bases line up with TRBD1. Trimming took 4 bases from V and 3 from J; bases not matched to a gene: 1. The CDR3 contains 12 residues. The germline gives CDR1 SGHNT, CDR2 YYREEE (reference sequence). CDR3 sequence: CASSRDSYEQYF. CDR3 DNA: TGTGCCAGCAGCCGGGACAGCTACGAGCAGTACTTC.

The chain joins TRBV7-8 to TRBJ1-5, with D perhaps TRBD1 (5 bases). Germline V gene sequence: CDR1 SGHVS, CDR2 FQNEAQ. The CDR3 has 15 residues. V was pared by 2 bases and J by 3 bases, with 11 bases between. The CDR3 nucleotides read TGTGCCAGCAGCTTAATGGGGGGAGCCAATCAGCCCCAGCATTTT. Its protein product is CASSLMGGANQPQHF.

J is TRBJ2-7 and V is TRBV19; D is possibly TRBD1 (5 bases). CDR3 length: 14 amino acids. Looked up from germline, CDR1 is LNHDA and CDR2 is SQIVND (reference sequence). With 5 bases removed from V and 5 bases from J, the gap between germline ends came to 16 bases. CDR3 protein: CASSFTGRYDEQYF. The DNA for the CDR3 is TGTGCCAGTAGTTTTACAGGACGTTACGACGAGCAGTACTTC. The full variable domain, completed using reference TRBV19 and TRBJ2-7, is DGGITQSPKYLFRKEGQNVTLSCEQNLNHDAMYWYRQDPGQGLRLIYYSQIVNDFQKGDIAEGYSVSREKKESFPLTVTSAQKNPTAFYLCASSFTGRYDEQYFGPGTRLTVT.

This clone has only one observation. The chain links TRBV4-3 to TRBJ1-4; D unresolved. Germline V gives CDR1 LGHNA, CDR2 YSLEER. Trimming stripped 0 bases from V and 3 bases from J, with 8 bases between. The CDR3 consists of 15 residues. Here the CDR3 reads CASSQDSGPNEKLFF. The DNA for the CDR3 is TGCGCCAGCAGCCAAGATTCAGGACCTAATGAAAAACTGTTTTTT.

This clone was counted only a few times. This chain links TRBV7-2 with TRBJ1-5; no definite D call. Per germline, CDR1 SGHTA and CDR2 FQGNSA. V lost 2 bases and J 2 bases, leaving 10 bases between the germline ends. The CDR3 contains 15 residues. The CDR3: CASSLSGVGNQPQHF. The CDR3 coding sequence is TGTGCCAGCAGCTTATCCGGGGTCGGCAATCAGCCCCAGCATTTT. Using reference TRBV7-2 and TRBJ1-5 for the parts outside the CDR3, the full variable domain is GAGVSQSPSNKVTEKGKDVELRCDPISGHTALYWYRQSLGQGLEFLIYFQGNSAPDKSGLPSDRFSAERTGGSVSTLTIQRTQQEDSAVYLCASSLSGVGNQPQHFGDGTRLSIL.

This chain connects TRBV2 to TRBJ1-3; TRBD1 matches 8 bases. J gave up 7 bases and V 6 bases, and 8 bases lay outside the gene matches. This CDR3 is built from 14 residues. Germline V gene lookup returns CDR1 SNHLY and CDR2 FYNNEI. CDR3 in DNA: TGTGCCAGCAGAGAGGACAGGGCCGGGAACACCATATATTTT. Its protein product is CASREDRAGNTIYF. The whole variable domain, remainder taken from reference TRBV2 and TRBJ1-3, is EPEVTQTPSHQVTQMGQEVILRCVPISNHLYFYWYRQILGQKVEFLVSFYNNEISEKSEIFDDQFSVERPDGSNFTLKIRSTKLEDSAMYFCASREDRAGNTIYFGEGSWLTVV.

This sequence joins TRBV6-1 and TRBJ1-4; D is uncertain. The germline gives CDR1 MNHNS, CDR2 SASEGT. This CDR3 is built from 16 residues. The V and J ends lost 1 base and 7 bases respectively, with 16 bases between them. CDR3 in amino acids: CASSEGRWGVGEKLFF. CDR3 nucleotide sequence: TGTGCCAGCAGTGAAGGGAGGTGGGGTGTGGGTGAAAAACTGTTTTTT.

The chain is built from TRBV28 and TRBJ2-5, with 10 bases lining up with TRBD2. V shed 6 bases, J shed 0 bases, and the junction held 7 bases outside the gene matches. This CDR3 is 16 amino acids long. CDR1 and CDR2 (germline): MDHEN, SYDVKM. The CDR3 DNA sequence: TGTGCCAGCAGCCGTACTAGCGGGGCGTACCAAGAGACCCAGTACTTC. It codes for CASSRTSGAYQETQYF. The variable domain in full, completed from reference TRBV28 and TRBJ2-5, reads DVKVTQSSRYLVKRTGEKVFLECVQDMDHENMFWYRQDPGLGLRLIYFSYDVKMKEKGDIPEGYSVSREKKERFSLILESASTNQTSMYLCASSRTSGAYQETQYFGPGTRLLVL.

Here the CDR3 reads CASSGRQGLAEAFF. CDR3 nucleotides: TGTGCCAGCAGTGGCCGACAGGGTTTGGCTGAAGCTTTCTTT. The genes are TRBV2 and TRBJ1-1; 7 bases map to TRBD1. Germline V gives CDR1 SNHLY, CDR2 FYNNEI. The trim removed 4 bases at V and 6 bases at J, leaving 8 bases unmatched. The CDR3 is 14 amino acids.

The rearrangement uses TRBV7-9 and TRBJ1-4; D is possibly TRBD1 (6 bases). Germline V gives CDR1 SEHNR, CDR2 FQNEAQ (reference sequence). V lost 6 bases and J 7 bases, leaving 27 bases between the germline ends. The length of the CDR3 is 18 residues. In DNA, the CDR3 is TGTGCCAGCAGTGGGGGGGCGCAGGGGCCCCTGTTAGGTGAAAAACTGTTTTTT. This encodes CASSGGAQGPLLGEKLFF.

The CDR3 bases are TGTGCCAGTAGTAAGAGACATTTGGGAGAGTACACTGAAGCTTTCTTT. Protein product: CASSKRHLGEYTEAFF. The rearrangement links TRBV19 to TRBJ1-1, with D unclear. CDR1 is LNHDA and CDR2 is SQIVND in the germline V gene (reference sequence). Trimming cost V 4 bases and J 3 bases, with 18 bases left between them. The CDR3 is 16 residues long.